A single sample is the source of the 17 T cell receptor beta chains below, sequenced in a study of cytomegalovirus exposure and HLA in healthy donors. The primer mix had 60 Vbeta and 13 Jbeta primers. TCRdb keeps only in-frame clones here, not all; method: immunoSEQ multiplex PCR. The sample includes 100,000 to 120,000 clones, around 80% seen only once; the top ten take roughly 2.9%. The sequencing sample was made of PBMCs. Every receptor here comes from a woman between 55 and 75 years old in good health and CMV-seropositive.

The CDR3 DNA follows: TGTGCCAGCAGCTTAGCCGCAGGGGTGACTGAAGCTTTCTTT. This gives the protein CASSLAAGVTEAFF. The chain is built from TRBV7-6 and TRBJ1-1; weak D call: TRBD1 (6 bases). Germline CDR1 SGHVS, CDR2 FNYEAQ. This CDR3 has 14 residues. The V gene lost 0 bases and the J gene lost 5 bases, with 10 bases spanning the gap.

The rearrangement links TRBV4-2 to TRBJ1-1, with TRBD1 matching over 11 bases. Germline CDR1 LGHNA, CDR2 YNFKEQ. J gave up 3 bases and V 2 bases, and 2 bases lay outside the gene matches. CDR3 length: 15 residues. DNA for the CDR3: TGTGCCAGCAGCCAACCGGGACAGGGGGACACTGAAGCTTTCTTT. It specifies CASSQPGQGDTEAFF.

The chain joins TRBV7-9 to TRBJ2-6, with TRBD1 matching over 9 bases. This CDR3 has 18 residues. CDR1 and CDR2 from the germline V gene are SEHNR and FQNEAQ (reference sequence). V gave up 5 bases and J gave up 1 base; unmatched junction bases: 9. DNA of the CDR3: TGTGCCAGCAGCCCAGGACAGGGGTCAAAGTCTGGGGCCAACGTCCTGACTTTC. Translating it yields CASSPGQGSKSGANVLTF.

The chain joins TRBV6-1 to TRBJ1-1; D call uncertain. The germline V and J ends were trimmed by 4 bases and 3 bases, with 15 bases remaining between them. Per the germline V gene, CDR1 is MNHNS and CDR2 is SASEGT. There are 15 residues in the CDR3. In nucleotides, the CDR3 is TGTGCCAGCAGTGCGAGGTCCCGGTCGGACACTGAAGCTTTCTTT. Amino acid sequence: CASSARSRSDTEAFF.

This chain connects TRBV7-2 to TRBJ2-5; the match to TRBD2 covers 8 bases. This CDR3 comprises 14 residues. V shed 3 bases and J 5 bases; nucleotides not matched to a gene: 5. The germline CDR1 and CDR2 sequences are SGHTA and FQGNSA. CDR3 bases: TGTGCCAGCAGCTTCGGGAGGGCGGGGGAGACCCAGTACTTC. It specifies CASSFGRAGETQYF. The whole variable domain, remainder taken from reference TRBV7-2 and TRBJ2-5, is GAGVSQSPSNKVTEKGKDVELRCDPISGHTALYWYRQSLGQGLEFLIYFQGNSAPDKSGLPSDRFSAERTGGSVSTLTIQRTQQEDSAVYLCASSFGRAGETQYFGPGTRLLVL.

The chain is built from TRBV5-1 and TRBJ2-1; 12 bases are shared with TRBD2. Germline CDR1 SGHRS, CDR2 YFSETQ. The CDR3 loop spans 16 amino acids. The V segment lost 4 bases and the J segment 4 bases; nucleotides outside the gene matches: 6. CDR3 loop: CASSLLGTSGYNEQFF. The CDR3 DNA reads TGCGCCAGCAGCCTACTCGGGACTAGCGGGTACAATGAGCAGTTCTTC. Variable domain in full (rest from reference TRBV5-1 and TRBJ2-1): KAGVTQTPRYLIKTRGQQVTLSCSPISGHRSVSWYQQTPGQGLQFLFEYFSETQRNKGNFPGRFSGRQFSNSRSEMNVSTLELGDSALYLCASSLLGTSGYNEQFFGPGTRLTVL.

CDR3 coding DNA: TGTGCCAGCAGCTTAGACAGGATAGGTCCACCCCTCCACTTT. Encoded protein: CASSLDRIGPPLHF. The gene calls are TRBV11-2 and TRBJ1-6; D ambiguous. V lost 0 bases and J lost 11, with 11 bases in between. Germline CDR1 and CDR2: SGHAT and FQNNGV. The CDR3 length is 14 residues.

This clone was found a few times. V is TRBV6-6 and J is TRBJ1-2, with D possibly being TRBD1 (6 bases). Germline CDR1 reads MNHNY; CDR2 reads SVGAGI (reference sequence). This CDR3 comprises 15 residues. Trimming pared 2 bases from V and 3 bases from J, leaving 13 bases between. This CDR3 is CASSYGDRSDYGYTF. For the CDR3, the DNA is TGTGCCAGCAGTTACGGAGACAGGTCTGACTATGGCTACACCTTC.

The chain recombines TRBV11-2 with TRBJ1-5, with D maybe TRBD1 (6 bases). The germline V gene encodes CDR1 SGHAT and CDR2 FQNNGV. V was clipped by 3 bases and J by 5 bases, with 11 bases between them. The CDR3 runs to 14 residues. CDR3 in amino acids: CASSFQGKDQPQHF. In DNA form, the CDR3 reads TGTGCCAGCAGCTTCCAGGGGAAGGATCAGCCCCAGCATTTT.

The chain combines TRBV4-1 with TRBJ1-2; D is possibly TRBD1 (6 bases). The CDR3 length is 16 residues. Per the germline V gene, CDR1 is MGHRA and CDR2 is YSYEKL. The V gene lost 1 base and the J gene lost 6 bases, with 18 bases spanning the gap. CDR3 nucleotides: TGCGCCAGCAGCCAAGTCGACACAGGGCGGTGGAATGGCTACACCTTC. It yields the protein CASSQVDTGRWNGYTF.

V is TRBV28 and J is TRBJ2-7, with 14 positions matching TRBD2. The CDR3 has 15 amino acids. V gave up 5 bases and J gave up 7 bases; unmatched junction bases: 7. From germline, CDR1 is MDHEN and CDR2 SYDVKM. The DNA for the CDR3 is TGTGCCAGCAGTCAGGGACTAGCGGGAGTAGGAGAGCAGTACTTC. It yields the protein CASSQGLAGVGEQYF.

This sequence joins TRBV28 and TRBJ2-5; D is ambiguous. Between the trimmed V and J ends, which lost 5 bases and 5 bases, there was a span of 9 bases. From germline, CDR1 is MDHEN and CDR2 SYDVKM. The CDR3 runs 12 residues. CDR3 bases: TGTGCCAGCAGTCCTCGAGTCGAGACCCAGTACTTC. Residues: CASSPRVETQYF. Supplemented by reference TRBV28 and TRBJ2-5, the full variable domain reads DVKVTQSSRYLVKRTGEKVFLECVQDMDHENMFWYRQDPGLGLRLIYFSYDVKMKEKGDIPEGYSVSREKKERFSLILESASTNQTSMYLCASSPRVETQYFGPGTRLLVL.

The chain recombines TRBV25-1 with TRBJ2-7; 7 bases agree with TRBD2. V was pared by 5 bases and J by 2 bases, with 9 bases of the junction left unmatched. CDR1 is MGHDK and CDR2 is SYGVNS in the germline V gene. The CDR3 spans 15 residues. CDR3 amino acids: CASSTLAGETYEQYF. CDR3 in DNA: TGTGCCAGCAGTACCCTGGCGGGAGAGACCTACGAGCAGTACTTC.

V is TRBV11-3 and J is TRBJ1-1, with TRBD1 matching over 7 bases. CDR3 size: 13 residues. Germline V gene lookup returns CDR1 SGHNT and CDR2 YENEEA. V lost 4 bases to trimming and J lost 3 bases; unmatched junction nucleotides: 2. The CDR3 protein is CASSWDSYTEAFF. The DNA for the CDR3 is TGTGCCAGCAGCTGGGACAGCTACACTGAAGCTTTCTTT. The whole variable domain, remainder taken from reference TRBV11-3 and TRBJ1-1, is EAGVVQSPRYKIIEKKQPVAFWCNPISGHNTLYWYLQNLGQGPELLIRYENEEAVDDSQLPKDRFSAERLKGVDSTLKIQPAELGDSAVYLCASSWDSYTEAFFGQGTRLTVV.

The V gene is TRBV5-1, the J gene TRBJ1-3; TRBD1 is a possible D gene (5 bases). The length of the CDR3 is 18 residues. V lost 4 bases, J lost 3 bases, and 23 bases lay in between. The germline CDR1 and CDR2 sequences are SGHRS and YFSETQ. The CDR3 nucleotides read TGCGCCAGCAGCGCGAACGCGGGGCCTCTTGGCGGTGGAAACACCATATATTTT. Translating gives CASSANAGPLGGGNTIYF.

V usage is TRBV7-7 and J usage is TRBJ2-1; 9 bases are shared with TRBD2. CDR1 is SSHAT, CDR2 FNYEAQ, per germline (reference sequence). The CDR3 is 16 amino acids. The V segment lost 5 bases and the J segment 4 bases; nucleotides outside the gene matches: 9. CDR3 region: CASSRSGRSGYNEQFF. The CDR3 DNA sequence: TGTGCCAGCAGCCGGAGCGGGAGGAGTGGGTACAATGAGCAGTTCTTC.

In the case of this clone: A read error may produce the germline difference seen at one junction end. This rearrangement joins TRBV9 to TRBJ2-7, with a possible D match to TRBD2 (7 bases). Looked up from germline, CDR1 is SGDLS and CDR2 is YYNGEE. There are 13 residues in the CDR3. The CDR3 region has the DNA TGTGCCAGCGCCGGGGGGCCCTCCTTCGAGCAGTACTTC. Translation: CASAGGPSFEQYF.